This T cell receptor beta chain stems from a study of patients and donors after allogeneic stem cell transplantation (dated by TCRdb to 2020 to 2022). Library construction relied on RT-PCR. For sequencing, a NextSeq 550 was employed. TCRdb applied fastp at Q25 and MiXCR to the public reads, then kept only in-frame beta chains. Identical CDR3 proteins give one entry, which carries the most common genes and DNA. Recorded for this sample are over 200,000 distinct CDR3 sequences; roughly 38% of them occurred a single time. In total, the top ten clones hold 11% of the sample. Regarding this clonotype: The target of this receptor is not known. The record has no base qualities; no much larger clone is one base away.

The germline V gene (reference sequence) specifies LNHNV as CDR1 and YYDKDF as CDR2. From the cysteine through the phenylalanine, the CDR3 covers 15 amino acids. Only the CDR3 part of the read is kept: 45 bases, read in frame from the first base. The trim is 0 bases for V and 0 bases for J, with a gap of 8 bases between the germline ends. Sequences were obtained from blood, either unsorted or a sorted T cell fraction (not recorded which). The clonotype originates from a human donor who was either an allogeneic HSCT recipient or a stem cell or donor lymphocyte infusion donor (not recorded which). It is not recorded whose cells these are; they may come from a transplant donor. The receptor chain draws on TRBV15 and TRBJ1-2; the D gene lacks a confident call. DNA sequence: TGTGCCACCAGCAGAGATCACCGCTCTAACTATGGCTACACCTTC. This yields the protein CATSRDHRSNYGYTF.